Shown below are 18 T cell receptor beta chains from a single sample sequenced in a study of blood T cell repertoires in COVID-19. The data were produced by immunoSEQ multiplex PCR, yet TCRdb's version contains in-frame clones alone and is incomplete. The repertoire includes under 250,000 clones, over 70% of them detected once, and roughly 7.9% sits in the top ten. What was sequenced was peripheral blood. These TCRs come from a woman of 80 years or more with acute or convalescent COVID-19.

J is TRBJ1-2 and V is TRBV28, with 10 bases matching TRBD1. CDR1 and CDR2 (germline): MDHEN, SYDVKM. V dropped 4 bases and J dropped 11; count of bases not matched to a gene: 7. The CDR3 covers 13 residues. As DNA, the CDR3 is TGTGCCAGCAGTTCCTCGGACAGGGGGGGGTACACCTTC. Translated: CASSSSDRGGYTF.

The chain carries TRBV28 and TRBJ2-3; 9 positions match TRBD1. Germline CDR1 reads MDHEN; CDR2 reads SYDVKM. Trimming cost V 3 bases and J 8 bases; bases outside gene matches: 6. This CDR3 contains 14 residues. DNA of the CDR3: TGTGCCAGCAGTTTTACAGGGGGCCGGGGTACGCAGTATTTT. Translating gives CASSFTGGRGTQYF. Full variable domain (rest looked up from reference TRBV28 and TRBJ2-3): DVKVTQSSRYLVKRTGEKVFLECVQDMDHENMFWYRQDPGLGLRLIYFSYDVKMKEKGDIPEGYSVSREKKERFSLILESASTNQTSMYLCASSFTGGRGTQYFGPGTRLTVL.

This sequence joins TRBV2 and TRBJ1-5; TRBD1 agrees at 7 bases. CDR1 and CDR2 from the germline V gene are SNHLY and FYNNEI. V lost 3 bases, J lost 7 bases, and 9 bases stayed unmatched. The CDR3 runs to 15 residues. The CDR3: CASSDNRGLGQPQHF. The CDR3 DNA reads TGTGCCAGCAGTGATAACAGGGGCCTGGGGCAGCCCCAGCATTTT. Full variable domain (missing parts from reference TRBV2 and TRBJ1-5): EPEVTQTPSHQVTQMGQEVILRCVPISNHLYFYWYRQILGQKVEFLVSFYNNEISEKSEIFDDQFSVERPDGSNFTLKIRSTKLEDSAMYFCASSDNRGLGQPQHFGDGTRLSIL.

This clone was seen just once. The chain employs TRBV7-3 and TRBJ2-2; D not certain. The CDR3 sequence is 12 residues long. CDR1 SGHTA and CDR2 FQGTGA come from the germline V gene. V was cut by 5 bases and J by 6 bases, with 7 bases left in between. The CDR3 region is CASSTFPGELFF. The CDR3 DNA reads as TGTGCCAGCAGCACTTTTCCCGGGGAGCTGTTTTTT.

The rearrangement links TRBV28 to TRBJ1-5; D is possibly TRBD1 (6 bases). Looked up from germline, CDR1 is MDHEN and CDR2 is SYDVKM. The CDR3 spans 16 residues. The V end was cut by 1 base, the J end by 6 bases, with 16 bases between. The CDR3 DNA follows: TGTGCCAGCAGTTTATTTTCTCCGGGGGGCGGTCAGCCCCAGCATTTT. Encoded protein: CASSLFSPGGGQPQHF. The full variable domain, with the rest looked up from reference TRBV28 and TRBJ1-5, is DVKVTQSSRYLVKRTGEKVFLECVQDMDHENMFWYRQDPGLGLRLIYFSYDVKMKEKGDIPEGYSVSREKKERFSLILESASTNQTSMYLCASSLFSPGGGQPQHFGDGTRLSIL.

The CDR3 loop reads CASSSPSGQGTISYEQYF. In nucleotides, the CDR3 is TGTGCCAGCAGTTCCCCCTCGGGACAGGGGACCATCTCCTACGAGCAGTACTTC. This sequence joins TRBV28 and TRBJ2-7; TRBD1 aligns across 10 bases. CDR1 and CDR2 from the germline V gene are MDHEN and SYDVKM. V lost 4 bases and J lost 0; bases outside the gene matches: 12. The CDR3 has 18 amino acids.

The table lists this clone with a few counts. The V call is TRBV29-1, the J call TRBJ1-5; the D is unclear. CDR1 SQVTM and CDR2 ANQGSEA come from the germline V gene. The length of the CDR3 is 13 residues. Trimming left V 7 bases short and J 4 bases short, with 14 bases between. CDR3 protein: CSAGSELNQPQHF. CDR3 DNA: TGCAGCGCGGGGTCCGAGCTGAATCAGCCCCAGCATTTT.

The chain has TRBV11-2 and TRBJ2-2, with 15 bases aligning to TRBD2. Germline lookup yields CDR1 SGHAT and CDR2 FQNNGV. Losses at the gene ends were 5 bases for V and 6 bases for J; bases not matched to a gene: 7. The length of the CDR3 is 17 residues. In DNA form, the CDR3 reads TGTGCCAGCAGCACTGGACTAGCGGGAGGGTACGCCGGGGAGCTGTTTTTT. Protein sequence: CASSTGLAGGYAGELFF.

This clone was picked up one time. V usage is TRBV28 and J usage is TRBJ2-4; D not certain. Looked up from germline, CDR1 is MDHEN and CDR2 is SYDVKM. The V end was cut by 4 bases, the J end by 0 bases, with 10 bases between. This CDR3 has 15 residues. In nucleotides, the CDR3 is TGTGCCAGCAGTTCTGGCATTTTAGCCAAAAACATTCAGTACTTC. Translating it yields CASSSGILAKNIQYF.

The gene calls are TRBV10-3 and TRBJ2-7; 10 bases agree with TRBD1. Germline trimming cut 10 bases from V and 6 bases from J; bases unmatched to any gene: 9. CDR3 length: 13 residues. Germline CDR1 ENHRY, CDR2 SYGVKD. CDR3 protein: CATGPGQGGEQYF. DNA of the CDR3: TGTGCCACCGGTCCCGGACAGGGGGGCGAGCAGTACTTC.

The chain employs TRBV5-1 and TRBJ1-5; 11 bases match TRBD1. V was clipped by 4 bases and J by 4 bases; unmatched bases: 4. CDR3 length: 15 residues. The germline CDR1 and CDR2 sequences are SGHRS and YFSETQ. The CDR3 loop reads CASSMGTGGNQPQHF. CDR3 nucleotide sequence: TGCGCCAGCAGCATGGGGACAGGGGGAAATCAGCCCCAGCATTTT. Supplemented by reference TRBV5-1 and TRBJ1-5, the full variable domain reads KAGVTQTPRYLIKTRGQQVTLSCSPISGHRSVSWYQQTPGQGLQFLFEYFSETQRNKGNFPGRFSGRQFSNSRSEMNVSTLELGDSALYLCASSMGTGGNQPQHFGDGTRLSIL.

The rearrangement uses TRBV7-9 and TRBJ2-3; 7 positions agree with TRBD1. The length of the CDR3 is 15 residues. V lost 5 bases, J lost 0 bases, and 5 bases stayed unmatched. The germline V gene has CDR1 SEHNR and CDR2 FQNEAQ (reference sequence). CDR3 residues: CASSRTGISTDTQYF. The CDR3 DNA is TGTGCCAGCAGCCGGACAGGTATTAGCACAGATACGCAGTATTTT.

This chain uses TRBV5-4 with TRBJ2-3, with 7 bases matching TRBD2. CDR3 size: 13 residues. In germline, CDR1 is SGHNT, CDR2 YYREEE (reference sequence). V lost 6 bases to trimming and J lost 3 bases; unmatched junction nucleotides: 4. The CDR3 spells CASTRGETDTQYF. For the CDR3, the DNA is TGTGCCAGCACCCGGGGGGAAACAGATACGCAGTATTTT.

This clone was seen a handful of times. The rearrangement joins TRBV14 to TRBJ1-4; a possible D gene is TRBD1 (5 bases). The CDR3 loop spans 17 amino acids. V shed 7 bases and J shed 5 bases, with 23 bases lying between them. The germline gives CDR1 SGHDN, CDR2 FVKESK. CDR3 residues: CASNINPGLEDNEKLFF. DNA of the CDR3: TGTGCCAGCAATATAAACCCAGGGTTGGAAGACAATGAAAAACTGTTTTTT. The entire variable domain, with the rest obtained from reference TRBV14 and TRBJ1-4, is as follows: EAGVTQFPSHSVIEKGQTVTLRCDPISGHDNLYWYRRVMGKEIKFLLHFVKESKQDESGMPNNRFLAERTGGTYSTLKVQPAELEDSGVYFCASNINPGLEDNEKLFFGSGTQLSVL.

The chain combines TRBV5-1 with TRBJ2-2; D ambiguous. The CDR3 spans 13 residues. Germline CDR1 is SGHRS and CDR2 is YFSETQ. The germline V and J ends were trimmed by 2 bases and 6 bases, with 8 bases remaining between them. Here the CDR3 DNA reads TGCGCCAGCAGCTTCGATCTATCCGGGGAGCTGTTTTTT. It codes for CASSFDLSGELFF.

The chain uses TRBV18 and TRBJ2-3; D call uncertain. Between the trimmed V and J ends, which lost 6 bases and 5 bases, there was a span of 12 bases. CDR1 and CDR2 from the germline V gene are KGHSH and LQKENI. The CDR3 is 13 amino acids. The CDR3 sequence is CASSNLVGDTQYF. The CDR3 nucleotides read TGTGCCAGCTCTAATTTAGTTGGAGATACGCAGTATTTT.

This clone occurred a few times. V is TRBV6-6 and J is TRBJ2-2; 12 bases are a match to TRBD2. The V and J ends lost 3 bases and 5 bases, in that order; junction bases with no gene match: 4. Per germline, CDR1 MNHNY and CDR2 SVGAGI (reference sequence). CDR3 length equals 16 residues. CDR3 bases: TGTGCCAGCAGTTATACTAGCGGGGGGAAGACCGGGGAGCTGTTTTTT. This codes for CASSYTSGGKTGELFF.

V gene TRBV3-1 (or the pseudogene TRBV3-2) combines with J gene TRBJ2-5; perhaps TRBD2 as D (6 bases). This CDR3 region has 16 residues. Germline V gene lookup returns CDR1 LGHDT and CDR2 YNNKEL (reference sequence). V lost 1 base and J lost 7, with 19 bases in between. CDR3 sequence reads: CASSQVLASALPTQYF. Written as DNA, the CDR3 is TGTGCCAGCAGCCAAGTTCTGGCTAGCGCCTTACCGACCCAGTACTTC.